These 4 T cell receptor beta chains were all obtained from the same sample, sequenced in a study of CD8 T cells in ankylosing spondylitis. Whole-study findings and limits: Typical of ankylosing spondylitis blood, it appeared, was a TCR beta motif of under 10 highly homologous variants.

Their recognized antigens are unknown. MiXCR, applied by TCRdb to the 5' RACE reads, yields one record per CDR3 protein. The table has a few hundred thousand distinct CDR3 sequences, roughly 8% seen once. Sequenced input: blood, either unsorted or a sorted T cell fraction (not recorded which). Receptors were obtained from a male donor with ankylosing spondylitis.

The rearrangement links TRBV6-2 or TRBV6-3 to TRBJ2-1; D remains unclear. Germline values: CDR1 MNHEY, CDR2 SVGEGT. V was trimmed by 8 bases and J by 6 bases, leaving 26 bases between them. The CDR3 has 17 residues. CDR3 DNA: TGTGCCAGCTCAGGTCCTACCATGAGTCTGAGACCCAATGAGCAGTTCTTC. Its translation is CASSGPTMSLRPNEQFF.

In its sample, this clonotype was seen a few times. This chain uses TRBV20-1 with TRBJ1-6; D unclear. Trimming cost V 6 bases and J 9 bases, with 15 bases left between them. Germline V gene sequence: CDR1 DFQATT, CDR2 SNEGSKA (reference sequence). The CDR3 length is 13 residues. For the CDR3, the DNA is TGCAGTGCCAGACCGACCGGAGCTTCACCCCTCCACTTT. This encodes CSARPTGASPLHF.

DNA of the CDR3: TGCGCCAGCAGCCCCTCCGGACAGAGCTCTGGAAACACCATATATTTT. It is translated as CASSPSGQSSGNTIYF. The genes are TRBV5-1 and TRBJ1-3, with D perhaps matching TRBD1 (6 bases). V gave up 4 bases and J gave up 0 bases, with 14 bases separating them. Germline V gene lookup returns CDR1 SGHRS and CDR2 YFSETQ. This CDR3 spans 16 amino acids. The full variable domain, with the rest looked up from reference TRBV5-1 and TRBJ1-3, is KAGVTQTPRYLIKTRGQQVTLSCSPISGHRSVSWYQQTPGQGLQFLFEYFSETQRNKGNFPGRFSGRQFSNSRSEMNVSTLELGDSALYLCASSPSGQSSGNTIYFGEGSWLTVV.

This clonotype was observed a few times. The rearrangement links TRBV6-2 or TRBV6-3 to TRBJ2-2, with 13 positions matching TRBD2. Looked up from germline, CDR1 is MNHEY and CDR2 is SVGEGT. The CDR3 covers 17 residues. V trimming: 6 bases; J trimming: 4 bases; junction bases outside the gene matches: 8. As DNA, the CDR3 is TGTGCCAGCAGCATTACTAGCGGGAGGGCCAGCACCGGGGAGCTGTTTTTT. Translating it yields CASSITSGRASTGELFF.